The 11 T cell receptor beta chains listed next were all sequenced from one sample in a study of cytomegalovirus exposure and HLA in healthy donors. The PCR was carried out with 60 Vbeta primers and 13 Jbeta primers. Measured with immunoSEQ multiplex PCR; TCRdb has only the in-frame clones, and not every one. Counted here are 150,000 to 200,000 clones, approximately 67% occurring once; the ten biggest clones make up roughly 4.4%. Material for sequencing was PBMCs. The receptor source for this set is a woman younger than 30 in good health and CMV-seropositive.

The chain is built from TRBV2 and TRBJ2-5; perhaps TRBD1 as D (6 bases). The CDR3 has 13 residues. CDR1 and CDR2 (germline): SNHLY, FYNNEI. Trimming removed 6 bases at V and 6 bases at J, with 14 bases between. CDR3 region: CASSLTGQQTQYF. The CDR3 coding sequence is TGTGCCAGCAGCCTAACAGGGCAACAGACCCAGTACTTC.

As regards this clone: Other DNA sequences from this sample encode an identical CDR3 as well. The J gene is TRBJ2-7, the V gene TRBV7-2, with 8 bases that match TRBD1. Trimming removed 5 bases from V and 6 bases from J; junction bases left unmatched: 9. The germline gives CDR1 SGHTA, CDR2 FQGNSA. The CDR3 spans 14 residues. DNA for the CDR3: TGTGCCAGCAGCCCGACCGGGACAGGACTCGAGCAGTACTTC. The encoded protein is CASSPTGTGLEQYF.

This clone was counted only a few times. The V call is TRBV7-2, the J call TRBJ2-5, with D unclear. Germline assignment: CDR1 SGHTA and CDR2 FQGNSA. The CDR3 totals 14 residues. V lost 6 bases and J 4 bases, leaving 15 bases between the germline ends. CDR3 sequence reads: CASRVNPFGETQYF. For the CDR3, the DNA is TGTGCCAGCAGAGTAAACCCCTTCGGAGAGACCCAGTACTTC.

V is TRBV6-1 and J is TRBJ2-7; perhaps TRBD2 as D (6 bases). Germline CDR1 and CDR2: MNHNS and SASEGT. V lost 3 bases, J lost 3 bases, and 12 bases lay in between. This CDR3 is built from 14 residues. This CDR3 is CASSESGGLYEQYF. DNA for the CDR3: TGTGCCAGCAGTGAGTCCGGGGGTCTCTACGAGCAGTACTTC.

The chain is built from TRBV28 and TRBJ1-3; tentative D call: TRBD1 (5 bases). CDR3 length equals 15 residues. Germline lookup yields CDR1 MDHEN and CDR2 SYDVKM. Deletions cut 6 bases from V and 3 bases from J, with 15 bases between. CDR3 bases: TGTGCCAGCAGCACGTCCTGGGGGGGTGGAAACACCATATATTTT. It is translated as CASSTSWGGGNTIYF.

This clone was counted a few times. This chain uses TRBV29-1 with TRBJ1-2, with D perhaps TRBD1 (6 bases). CDR3 size: 17 residues. Germline assignment: CDR1 SQVTM and CDR2 ANQGSEA. V lost 0 bases and J lost 3, with 20 bases in between. Here the CDR3 reads CSVEDWFQQGWDYGYTF. The CDR3 coding sequence is TGCAGCGTTGAAGATTGGTTCCAGCAGGGGTGGGACTATGGCTACACCTTC.

The J gene is TRBJ1-6, the V gene TRBV7-8, with D hard to call. This CDR3 is 18 amino acids long. Germline V gives CDR1 SGHVS, CDR2 FQNEAQ. The V gene lost 1 base and the J gene lost 0 bases, with 13 bases spanning the gap. CDR3 amino acids: CASSLGVRESSYNSPLHF. The CDR3 DNA reads TGTGCCAGCAGCTTAGGCGTGAGGGAAAGCTCCTATAATTCACCCCTCCACTTT. Together with reference TRBV7-8 and TRBJ1-6, the CDR3 gives the full variable domain: GAGVSQSPRYKVAKRGQDVALRCDPISGHVSLFWYQQALGQGPEFLTYFQNEAQLDKSGLPSDRFFAERPEGSVSTLKIQRTQQEDSAVYLCASSLGVRESSYNSPLHFGNGTRLTVT.

V gene TRBV12-2 combines with J gene TRBJ2-7; TRBD2 was called by the table and not checked on the DNA. TRBV12-2 constitutes a pseudogene. There are 13 residues in the CDR3. CDR3 coding DNA: TGTGCAAGTCGCCTTGGAGCTTCCGACGAGCAGTACTTC. It translates to CASRLGASDEQYF.

CDR3 nucleotides: TGTGCCAGCTCGGGACTCCTCACAGATACGCAGTATTTT. Translated: CASSGLLTDTQYF. The chain combines TRBV18 with TRBJ2-3, with a weak D call TRBD2 (6 bases). Per the germline V gene, CDR1 is KGHSH and CDR2 is LQKENI. This CDR3 has 13 residues. V dropped 6 bases and J dropped 2 bases, with 9 bases sitting between them.

The genes are TRBV30 and TRBJ2-7, with 7 positions matching TRBD2. Germline-derived CDR1 and CDR2 are GTSNPN and SVGIG (reference sequence). The junction had 14 bases not matched to a gene; V was cut back by 5 bases and J by 4 bases. This CDR3 is 15 amino acids long. The CDR3 DNA is TGTGCCTGGGGCCACAGACTAGCTAAAACGTACGAGCAGTACTTC. Its protein product is CAWGHRLAKTYEQYF.

This clone was seen a few times. V and J are TRBV18 and TRBJ1-1; 7 positions agree with TRBD1. The CDR3 has 17 amino acids. The V gene end was trimmed by 6 bases and the J gene end by 2 bases; junction bases not matched to a gene: 15. The germline V gene has CDR1 KGHSH and CDR2 LQKENI. The CDR3 bases are TGTGCCAGCTCGACCTCCCAGGGGGTCTCATCCAACACTGAAGCTTTCTTT. This codes for CASSTSQGVSSNTEAFF.